This TCR beta chain was recovered during a study of shared clonotypes between healthy human individuals. Study observations and caveats: What rarefaction showed was incomplete sorted-subset sequencing despite large depth. Several donors showed sharing of approximately 5% of naive CD4 clonotypes.

Regarding this clone: The target antigen is unknown. Other DNA sequences within the sample encode an identical CDR3.

This CDR3 region has 11 residues. Germline values: CDR1 SGHNT, CDR2 YYREEE (reference sequence). Trimming stripped 1 base from V and 7 bases from J, with 6 bases between. Cells designated naive CD8 were CD45RO-negative and were positively selected for CCR7, with terminally differentiated effector memory CD45RA+ cells excluded. All donors qualified as healthy HIV-negative adults and had experienced no recent acute infections or vaccinations. The authors loaded about 200 ng DNA, 25,000 to 30,000 T cell genomes, into sorted-subset replicate PCRs. Generated by immunoSEQ multiplex PCR, the TCRdb table keeps only in-frame clones and is missing some. The data show hundreds of thousands of clones, approximately 96% seen once.

The gene calls are TRBV5-4 and TRBJ2-7; D gene ambiguous. What was sequenced was naive CD8+ T cells sorted from blood. The clonotype originates from a woman aged 25 to 39 in good health. This chain's CDR3 is CASSLSSEQYF. For the CDR3, the DNA is TGTGCCAGCAGCTTGTCGTCTGAGCAGTACTTC.